This T cell receptor beta chain was identified during a study of blood T cell repertoires in COVID-19. Study details: Both acute and convalescent COVID-19 samples were obtained from the United States, Italy and Spain. PBMCs, B-cell-depleted T cells, or T cells were the source of the cDNA or gDNA that made up the material.

Assay: immunoSEQ multiplex PCR; the TCRdb copy retains only in-frame clones and omits some. The table has approximately 97,000 clones, roughly 86% seen once; the top ten hold about 20%. The sequence came from a human donor in a cohort sampled during active COVID-19. The source material was peripheral blood.

The CDR3 coding sequence is TGTGCCAGCAGTCGAGGAGGGAGGACTGAAGCTTTCTTT. This gives the protein CASSRGGRTEAFF. The chain joins TRBV6-5 to TRBJ1-1; D gene uncertain. Trimming removed 5 bases from V and 5 bases from J, with 12 bases in between. Per the germline V gene, CDR1 is MNHEY and CDR2 is SVGAGI. The CDR3 runs to 13 residues.